One and the same sample provided the 25 T cell receptor beta chains below, sequenced in a study of blood T cell repertoires in COVID-19. TCRdb keeps only in-frame clones here, not all; method: immunoSEQ multiplex PCR. The sample lists 200,000 to 250,000 clones, approximately 82% occurring once. Sequencing was performed on peripheral blood. The receptors originated from a woman aged 18-29 years with acute or convalescent COVID-19.

Remarks on this clone: Other DNA sequences in this specimen translate into the identical CDR3. The chain uses TRBV5-5 and TRBJ2-2, with D unresolved. Trimming left V 0 bases short and J 1 base short, with 7 bases between. The length of the CDR3 is 15 residues. CDR1 and CDR2 (germline): SGHKS, YYEKEE (reference sequence). In nucleotides, the CDR3 is TGTGCCAGCAGCTTGGGCGGAAAGAACACCGGGGAGCTGTTTTTT. It is translated as CASSLGGKNTGELFF.

This chain joins TRBV6-2 or TRBV6-3 and TRBJ2-7; maybe TRBD1 (5 bases). Deletions cut 2 bases from V and 2 bases from J, with 10 bases between. The germline CDR1 and CDR2 sequences are MNHEY and SVGEGT. This CDR3 comprises 14 residues. The DNA of the CDR3 is TGTGCCAGCAGTTACGGGGCGACAGCCTACGAGCAGTACTTC. Amino acids: CASSYGATAYEQYF.

The V gene is TRBV13, the J gene TRBJ2-5, with D possibly TRBD2 on 6 matching bases. Trimming took off 1 base at V and 2 bases at J, with 20 bases between the two ends. The V gene's germline CDR1 is PRHDT and CDR2 FYEKMQ (reference sequence). The CDR3 has 18 residues. CDR3 residues: CASSLVYGTSPSQETQYF. The CDR3 coding sequence is TGTGCCAGCAGCTTAGTTTACGGGACTTCCCCCTCTCAAGAGACCCAGTACTTC.

About this clone itself: Compared with germline, one end of the junction differs, possibly owing to a read error. The chain joins TRBV30 to TRBJ1-2; D uncertain. The germline V gene encodes CDR1 GTSNPN and CDR2 SVGIG (reference sequence). This CDR3 comprises 12 residues. CDR3 nucleotide sequence: TGTGCCCGTAGCGTCGGGGAGACCACTTTAGGGTTC. Translated: CARSVGETTLGF. Complete variable domain (other parts from reference TRBV30 and TRBJ1-2): SQTIHQWPATLVQPVGSPLSLECTVEGTSNPNLYWYRQAAGRGLQLLFYSVGIGQISSEVPQNLSASRPQDRQFILSSKKLLLSDSGFYLCARSVGETTLGFGSGTRLTVV.

The chain employs TRBV5-8 and TRBJ2-2, with D perhaps matching TRBD2 (6 bases). The germline CDR1 and CDR2 sequences are SGHTS and YDEGEE. This CDR3 region has 15 residues. V was shortened by 3 bases and J by 4 bases, with 13 bases between the two germline ends. The CDR3 loop is CASSSSVSFTGELFF. The CDR3 DNA is TGTGCCAGCAGCTCTAGCGTCTCTTTCACCGGGGAGCTGTTTTTT. The variable domain in full, with the rest retrieved from reference TRBV5-8 and TRBJ2-2, is EAGVTQSPTHLIKTRGQQATLRCSPISGHTSVYWYQQALGLGLQFLLWYDEGEERNRGNFPPRFSGRQFPNYSSELNVNALELEDSALYLCASSSSVSFTGELFFGEGSRLTVL.

This clone has ten or more counts. The rearrangement uses TRBV6-2 or TRBV6-3 and TRBJ2-3; no clear D. The CDR3 extends over 12 amino acids. V lost 4 bases and J lost 4, with 6 bases in between. Looked up from germline, CDR1 is MNHEY and CDR2 is SVGEGT. This CDR3 is CASSSTADTQYF. The CDR3 nucleotides read TGTGCCAGCAGTTCCACAGCAGATACGCAGTATTTT.

The V and J genes are TRBV6-5 and TRBJ2-2, with D possibly TRBD1 on 6 matching bases. CDR1 is MNHEY and CDR2 is SVGAGI in the germline V gene. V lost 2 bases and J 0 bases, leaving 10 bases between the germline ends. The CDR3 runs 16 residues. The CDR3 sequence is CASSYSQGPNTGELFF. CDR3 DNA sequence: TGTGCCAGCAGTTACAGTCAGGGGCCGAACACCGGGGAGCTGTTTTTT.

This clone came up many times. The V gene is TRBV11-2, the J gene TRBJ2-7; TRBD1 aligns across 9 bases. Looked up from germline, CDR1 is SGHAT and CDR2 is FQNNGV. The CDR3 loop spans 14 amino acids. J lost 4 bases, V lost 6 bases, and 7 bases had no gene match. The CDR3: CASSYGDRAYEQYF. The CDR3 DNA sequence: TGTGCCAGCAGTTATGGGGACAGGGCATACGAGCAGTACTTC.

The genes are TRBV7-3 and TRBJ2-1; D possibly corresponds to TRBD2 (6 bases). CDR1 SGHTA and CDR2 FQGTGA come from the germline V gene. V lost 0 bases to trimming and J lost 4 bases, with 16 bases between them. The CDR3 spans 17 residues. The CDR3 reads CASSLTPGVAEYNEQFF. The CDR3 DNA reads TGTGCCAGCAGCTTAACCCCTGGGGTAGCGGAGTACAATGAGCAGTTCTTC. The variable domain in full, with the rest retrieved from reference TRBV7-3 and TRBJ2-1, is GAGVSQTPSNKVTEKGKYVELRCDPISGHTALYWYRQSLGQGPEFLIYFQGTGAADDSGLPNDRFFAVRPEGSVSTLKIQRTERGDSAVYLCASSLTPGVAEYNEQFFGPGTRLTVL.

The chain couples TRBV15 to TRBJ2-1; 12 positions agree with TRBD2. From germline, CDR1 is LNHNV and CDR2 YYDKDF (reference sequence). J gave up 8 bases and V 4 bases, and 15 bases lay outside the gene matches. This CDR3 is built from 18 residues. The CDR3 spells CATSKLLPGLAGPDEQFF. In DNA form, the CDR3 reads TGTGCCACCAGCAAGTTACTCCCAGGACTAGCGGGACCCGATGAGCAGTTCTTC.

This chain uses TRBV6-1 with TRBJ2-5; no reliable D call. From germline, CDR1 is MNHNS and CDR2 SASEGT. Trimming left V 0 bases short and J 4 bases short, with 12 bases between. The CDR3 loop spans 15 amino acids. CDR3 nucleotides: TGTGCCAGCAGTGAAGCTGGTGGCAGTTTAGAGACCCAGTACTTC. It translates to CASSEAGGSLETQYF.

This sequence joins TRBV28 and TRBJ2-5; D possibly corresponds to TRBD1 (5 bases). This CDR3 spans 12 amino acids. The V and J ends lost 6 bases and 2 bases respectively, with 7 bases between them. Germline assignment: CDR1 MDHEN and CDR2 SYDVKM. DNA for the CDR3: TGTGCCAGCAGGAGACAGCAAGAGACCCAGTACTTC. It is translated as CASRRQQETQYF.

The chain carries TRBV6-1 and TRBJ2-7, with D perhaps matching TRBD2 (6 bases). Germline lookup yields CDR1 MNHNS and CDR2 SASEGT. CDR3 length equals 14 residues. Trimming stripped 1 base from V and 3 bases from J, with 10 bases between. The CDR3 protein is CASSEVGGNYEQYF. CDR3 bases: TGTGCCAGCAGTGAAGTTGGGGGGAACTACGAGCAGTACTTC.

This chain connects TRBV7-2 to TRBJ1-1; D remains unclear. Trimming left V 3 bases short and J 4 bases short, with 3 bases between. The CDR3 is 11 amino acids. CDR1 and CDR2 from the germline V gene are SGHTA and FQGNSA. CDR3 bases: TGTGCCAGCAGCTTCATCACTGAAGCTTTCTTT. It yields the protein CASSFITEAFF.

Only one count was recorded for this clone. In DNA form, the CDR3 reads TGTGCCAGCAGCCCCAGACTAGCGGGTACGAACACCGGGGAGCTGTTTTTT. Translation gives CASSPRLAGTNTGELFF. The J gene is TRBJ2-2, the V gene TRBV9; 10 positions match TRBD2. V shed 4 bases and J 0 bases; nucleotides not matched to a gene: 6. The CDR3 loop spans 17 amino acids. CDR1 and CDR2 from the germline V gene are SGDLS and YYNGEE.

CDR3 DNA sequence: TGCGCCAGCAGCCAACGCAGGGGAGGGGGTCGCACAGATACGCAGTATTTT. Protein sequence: CASSQRRGGGRTDTQYF. The chain links TRBV4-3 to TRBJ2-3; perhaps TRBD2 as D (7 bases). The ends were cut back, 2 bases at V and 1 base at J, with 16 bases in the middle. Looked up from germline, CDR1 is LGHNA and CDR2 is YSLEER. This CDR3 is built from 17 residues.

The chain has TRBV6-6 and TRBJ2-2; D gene ambiguous. CDR1 is MNHNY, CDR2 SVGAGI, per germline (reference sequence). V lost 2 bases and J lost 9, with 10 bases in between. The CDR3 consists of 13 residues. The CDR3 bases are TGTGCCAGCAGTTACCCCACTCTCCGGGAGCTGTTTTTT. As protein: CASSYPTLRELFF.

The rearrangement uses TRBV15 and TRBJ2-5, with 10 bases identical to TRBD1. Germline trimming cut 4 bases from V and 1 base from J; bases unmatched to any gene: 6. The CDR3 covers 16 residues. Germline V gene data show CDR1 as LNHNV and CDR2 as YYDKDF (reference sequence). The CDR3 nucleotides read TGTGCCACCAGCACTGGGACAGGGGATCCCCAAGAGACCCAGTACTTC. This encodes CATSTGTGDPQETQYF.

The CDR3 nucleotides read TGTGCCAGCAGTCCAGGGGGCGGTGAAAAACTGTTTTTT. Protein sequence: CASSPGGGEKLFF. The rearrangement links TRBV7-8 to TRBJ1-4, with 8 bases aligning to TRBD1. CDR1 and CDR2 from the germline V gene are SGHVS and FQNEAQ. The CDR3 is 13 amino acids. Trimming took 6 bases from V and 7 from J; bases not matched to a gene: 4.

V usage is TRBV6-6 and J usage is TRBJ1-2; D may be TRBD1 (5 bases). The CDR3 totals 15 residues. Germline CDR1 MNHNY, CDR2 SVGAGI (reference sequence). V was shortened by 6 bases and J by 4 bases, with 18 bases between the two germline ends. The CDR3 region is CASRPTGDWGYGYTF. The CDR3 coding sequence is TGTGCCAGCAGGCCTACAGGAGACTGGGGCTATGGCTACACCTTC.

This clone was seen just once. The rearrangement links TRBV7-8 to TRBJ1-1, with 8 bases aligning to TRBD1. The CDR3 length is 14 residues. Germline-derived CDR1 and CDR2 are SGHVS and FQNEAQ. The junction had 1 base not matched to a gene; V was cut back by 3 bases and J by 1 base. Written as DNA, the CDR3 is TGTGCCAGCAGCTTTGACAGGGGGAACACTGAAGCTTTCTTT. This codes for CASSFDRGNTEAFF. The entire variable domain, with the rest obtained from reference TRBV7-8 and TRBJ1-1, is as follows: GAGVSQSPRYKVAKRGQDVALRCDPISGHVSLFWYQQALGQGPEFLTYFQNEAQLDKSGLPSDRFFAERPEGSVSTLKIQRTQQEDSAVYLCASSFDRGNTEAFFGQGTRLTVV.

The chain couples TRBV5-6 to TRBJ1-4, with D perhaps TRBD1 (6 bases). V shed 5 bases and J shed 6 bases, with 14 bases lying between them. This CDR3 has 14 residues. The germline V gene encodes CDR1 SGHDT and CDR2 YYEEEE. CDR3: CASRLTAGDEKLFF. The CDR3 DNA reads TGTGCCAGCAGACTAACCGCAGGGGATGAAAAACTGTTTTTT.

The chain couples TRBV7-9 to TRBJ1-1, with 11 positions matching TRBD1. The CDR3 loop spans 16 amino acids. Germline CDR1 is SEHNR and CDR2 is FQNEAQ (reference sequence). Trimming at V came to 4 bases and at J to 4 bases, leaving 8 bases not matched to a gene. CDR3 in amino acids: CASSSGTGGMGTEAFF. DNA for the CDR3: TGTGCCAGCAGCTCAGGGACAGGGGGTATGGGCACTGAAGCTTTCTTT. The complete variable domain, with remaining parts taken from reference TRBV7-9 and TRBJ1-1, reads DTGVSQNPRHKITKRGQNVTFRCDPISEHNRLYWYRQTLGQGPEFLTYFQNEAQLEKSRLLSDRFSAERPKGSFSTLEIQRTEQGDSAMYLCASSSGTGGMGTEAFFGQGTRLTVV.

The rearrangement links TRBV10-3 to TRBJ2-1; 8 nucleotides match TRBD2. With V trimmed by 8 bases and J by 7 bases, 10 bases remained unmatched. CDR3 length: 14 amino acids. Germline-derived CDR1 and CDR2 are ENHRY and SYGVKD. CDR3 amino acids: CAIGPIAGGNEQFF. The CDR3 DNA reads as TGTGCCATCGGCCCTATCGCGGGAGGAAATGAGCAGTTCTTC.

This clone was seen just once. DNA of the CDR3: TGCGCCAGCAGCCAAGACGGGAAAACCTACAATGAGCAGTTCTTC. It is translated as CASSQDGKTYNEQFF. The chain carries TRBV4-3 and TRBJ2-1; D is possibly TRBD2 (5 bases). The germline CDR1 and CDR2 sequences are LGHNA and YSLEER. The CDR3 sequence is 15 residues long. Trimming took off 0 bases at V and 2 bases at J, with 8 bases between the two ends.